These 14 T cell receptor beta chains were sequenced from one sample in a study of blood T cell repertoires in COVID-19. Sequencing was performed with immunoSEQ multiplex PCR; in TCRdb, only in-frame clones are kept and a portion is missing. The data contain over 40,000 clones, 92% of them seen just once; the ten biggest clones take up around 13%. Sequenced sample: peripheral blood. The receptors derive from a human donor in a cohort sampled during active COVID-19.

The chain combines TRBV7-2 with TRBJ1-2, with D perhaps TRBD1 (5 bases). The CDR3 extends over 12 amino acids. V lost 5 bases to trimming and J lost 3 bases, with 7 bases between them. CDR1 is SGHTA and CDR2 is FQGNSA in the germline V gene. The CDR3 loop reads CASSPGYYGYTF. CDR3 nucleotides: TGTGCCAGCAGCCCAGGGTACTATGGCTACACCTTC.

The CDR3 DNA follows: TGTGCCAGCAGCCTCACCGGGACTAGGGGGTACGAGCAGTACTTC. Amino acid sequence: CASSLTGTRGYEQYF. The V call is TRBV7-2, the J call TRBJ2-7, with TRBD2 identical over 8 bases. After removal of 5 bases from V and 4 bases from J, the junction contained 10 bases not matched to a gene. The CDR3 consists of 15 residues. In germline, CDR1 is SGHTA, CDR2 FQGNSA.

This chain connects TRBV10-3 to TRBJ2-5; 7 positions match TRBD1. The V and J ends lost 4 bases and 4 bases, in that order; junction bases with no gene match: 9. Germline V CDR1 and CDR2: ENHRY, SYGVKD. This CDR3 contains 15 residues. The DNA for the CDR3 is TGTGCCATCAGTGCGGCCGAACAGGGGTCAGAGACCCAGTACTTC. Protein sequence: CAISAAEQGSETQYF.

J is TRBJ1-6 and V is TRBV10-3, with no clear D. From germline, CDR1 is ENHRY and CDR2 SYGVKD. The CDR3 is 15 amino acids. V lost 3 bases to trimming and J lost 7 bases, with 13 bases between them. The CDR3 sequence is CAISDSLIPNSPLHF. In nucleotides, the CDR3 is TGTGCCATCAGTGACAGTCTGATACCAAATTCACCCCTCCACTTT.

The chain couples TRBV9 to TRBJ2-5, with D maybe TRBD2 (5 bases). The CDR3 sequence is 14 residues long. CDR1 is SGDLS, CDR2 YYNGEE, per germline. V lost 0 bases and J 5 bases, leaving 11 bases between the germline ends. The CDR3 DNA sequence: TGTGCCAGCAGCGTAGATCGAGGCGGGGAGACCCAGTACTTC. Translating gives CASSVDRGGETQYF.

The genes are TRBV6-2 or TRBV6-3 and TRBJ2-4, with 10 nucleotides matching TRBD1. This CDR3 has 17 residues. V was clipped by 2 bases and J by 1 base; unmatched bases: 5. The germline V gene encodes CDR1 MNHEY and CDR2 SVGEGT. The DNA for the CDR3 is TGTGCCAGCAGTTACGGGACAGGGGACGGTGCCAAAAACATTCAGTACTTC. This translates into CASSYGTGDGAKNIQYF.

The V call is TRBV19, the J call TRBJ2-7, with a weak D call TRBD1 (5 bases). Trimming pared 3 bases from V and 12 bases from J, leaving 12 bases between. CDR3 length equals 11 residues. Germline values: CDR1 LNHDA, CDR2 SQIVND (reference sequence). DNA for the CDR3: TGTGCCAGTAGTATGGGGCAGCGTCTGTACTTC. Its translation: CASSMGQRLYF.

This chain uses TRBV30 with TRBJ1-1; D call uncertain. Trimming removed 3 bases at V and 2 bases at J, with 13 bases between. CDR3 length: 14 residues. Germline CDR1 is GTSNPN and CDR2 is SVGIG (reference sequence). This CDR3 reads CAWSSELPNTEAFF. CDR3 DNA sequence: TGTGCCTGGAGCTCCGAACTCCCAAACACTGAAGCTTTCTTT.

J is TRBJ1-4 and V is TRBV27; 9 nucleotides line up with TRBD1. This CDR3 has 14 residues. Germline V gives CDR1 MNHEY, CDR2 SMNVEV (reference sequence). Unmatched junction bases numbered 4, after V lost 3 bases and J lost 8 bases. CDR3 DNA: TGTGCCAGCAGTTTGGGGACAGGGTCCGAAAAACTGTTTTTT. Residues: CASSLGTGSEKLFF.

This sequence joins TRBV7-9 and TRBJ1-1; D is perhaps TRBD1 (6 bases). The ends were cut back, 5 bases at V and 3 bases at J, with 10 bases in the middle. This CDR3 has 13 amino acids. CDR1 and CDR2 (germline): SEHNR, FQNEAQ (reference sequence). The CDR3 DNA reads as TGTGCCAGCAGCCACACAGGGCACACTGAAGCTTTCTTT. Its protein product is CASSHTGHTEAFF.

The chain links TRBV18 to TRBJ2-7, with D maybe TRBD1 (5 bases). CDR1 is KGHSH and CDR2 is LQKENI in the germline V gene. The V end lost 4 bases, the J end lost 5 bases, and 12 bases lay between the germline ends. The CDR3 length is 13 residues. This chain's CDR3 is CASSLAGSDEQYF. CDR3 sequence (DNA): TGTGCCAGCTCACTGGCAGGGTCCGACGAGCAGTACTTC.

The chain couples TRBV24-1 to TRBJ2-1, with TRBD2 matching over 14 bases. Trimming took 2 bases from V and 4 from J; bases not matched to a gene: 9. The CDR3 loop spans 19 amino acids. Germline V gene sequence: CDR1 KGHDR, CDR2 SFDVKD. The CDR3 loop is CATSDSGTSGRITYNEQFF. The CDR3 DNA follows: TGTGCCACCAGTGATTCCGGGACTAGCGGGAGAATCACTTACAATGAGCAGTTCTTC.

In this sample, this clone turned up once. The chain uses TRBV12-5 and TRBJ1-1; weak D call: TRBD1 (6 bases). The germline V gene encodes CDR1 LGHNT and CDR2 FRNRAP. This CDR3 spans 13 amino acids. With 5 bases removed from V and 11 bases from J, the gap between germline ends came to 18 bases. The CDR3 spells CASGPPGGAEAFF. Written as DNA, the CDR3 is TGTGCTAGTGGTCCCCCGGGGGGCGCGGAGGCTTTCTTT.

The chain carries TRBV5-1 and TRBJ2-7; 9 positions match TRBD1. The trim removed 0 bases at V and 3 bases at J, leaving 4 bases unmatched. CDR3 length equals 15 residues. Germline V gene data show CDR1 as SGHRS and CDR2 as YFSETQ. Here the CDR3 DNA reads TGCGCCAGCAGCTTGGGCGGGACAGGGAGCTACGAGCAGTACTTC. Translation gives CASSLGGTGSYEQYF.